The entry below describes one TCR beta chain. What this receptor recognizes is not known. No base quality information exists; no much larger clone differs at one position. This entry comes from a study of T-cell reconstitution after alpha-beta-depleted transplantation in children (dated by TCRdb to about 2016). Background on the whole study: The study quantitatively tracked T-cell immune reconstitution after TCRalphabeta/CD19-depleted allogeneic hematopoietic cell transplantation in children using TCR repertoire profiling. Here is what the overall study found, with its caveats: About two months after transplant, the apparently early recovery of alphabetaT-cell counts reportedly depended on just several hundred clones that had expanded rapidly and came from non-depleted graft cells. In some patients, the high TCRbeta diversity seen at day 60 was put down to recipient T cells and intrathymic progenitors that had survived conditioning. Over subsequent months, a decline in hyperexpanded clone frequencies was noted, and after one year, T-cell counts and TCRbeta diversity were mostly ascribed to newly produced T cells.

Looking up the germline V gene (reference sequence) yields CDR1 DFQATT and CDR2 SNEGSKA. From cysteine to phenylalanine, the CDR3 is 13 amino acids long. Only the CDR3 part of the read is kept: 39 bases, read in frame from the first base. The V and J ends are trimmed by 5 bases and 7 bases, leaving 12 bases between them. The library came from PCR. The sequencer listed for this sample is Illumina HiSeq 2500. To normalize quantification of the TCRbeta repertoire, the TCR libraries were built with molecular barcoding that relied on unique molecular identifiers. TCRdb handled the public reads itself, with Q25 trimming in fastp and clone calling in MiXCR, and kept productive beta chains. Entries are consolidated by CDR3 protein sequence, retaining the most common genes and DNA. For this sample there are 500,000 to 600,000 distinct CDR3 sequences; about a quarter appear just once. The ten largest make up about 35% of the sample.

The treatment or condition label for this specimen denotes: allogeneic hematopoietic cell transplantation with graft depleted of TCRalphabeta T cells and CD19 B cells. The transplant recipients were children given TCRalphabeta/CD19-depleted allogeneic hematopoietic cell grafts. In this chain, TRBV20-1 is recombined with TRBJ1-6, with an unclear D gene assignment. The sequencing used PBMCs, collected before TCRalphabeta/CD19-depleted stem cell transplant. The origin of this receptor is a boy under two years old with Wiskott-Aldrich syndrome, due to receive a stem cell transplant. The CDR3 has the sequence CSARRTGNSPLHF. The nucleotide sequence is TGCAGTGCTCGAAGGACGGGGAATTCACCCCTCCACTTT.